What follows describes a single T cell receptor (beta chain). In the original processing: Estimates of nucleated cell counts were drawn from the amplification of reference gene primers. Assay used: immunoSEQ multiplex PCR; TCRdb lists only in-frame clones, some missing. V, J and clone size are those of that table, while D and trimming were read from the DNA. The sample gives 250,000 to 300,000 clones, roughly nine tenths of which show up once; approximately 2.1% is in the top ten. These data belong to a study of blood T cell repertoires in COVID-19. Study summary: Spain, Italy and the United States supplied samples that represented acute and convalescent COVID-19. PBMCs, B-cell-depleted T cells, or T cells provided the cDNA or gDNA that made up the material.

J gave up 4 bases and V 3 bases, and 8 bases lay outside the gene matches. The CDR3 totals 17 residues. Germline V lookup: CDR1 SEHNR, CDR2 FQNEAQ (reference sequence). V and J are TRBV7-9 and TRBJ2-1; 11 bases line up with TRBD2. The sequence came from a woman aged 30 to 39 with COVID-19, enrolled during active disease. What was sequenced was peripheral blood. CDR3 amino acids: CASSLTSGTILYNEQFF. The CDR3 DNA reads as TGTGCCAGCAGCTTGACTAGCGGGACAATCTTATACAATGAGCAGTTCTTC.